This T cell receptor beta chain derives from a study of blood T cell repertoires in COVID-19. The repertoire was sequenced with immunoSEQ multiplex PCR; TCRdb's copy has only in-frame clones and lacks some. Among about 100,000 clones, around 85% were seen once, and the ten largest hold 13%. Between the trimmed V and J ends, which lost 0 bases and 1 base, there was a span of 20 bases. Germline V gene sequence: CDR1 SGHRS, CDR2 YFSETQ. CDR3 size: 18 residues. Sequences were obtained from peripheral blood. This receptor was identified in a human donor in a cohort sampled during active COVID-19. V is TRBV5-1 and J is TRBJ2-7, with D unresolved. CDR3 sequence reads: CASSLGGIRAMGSYEQYF. CDR3 nucleotide sequence: TGCGCCAGCAGCTTGGGAGGAATACGAGCAATGGGTTCCTACGAGCAGTACTTC. The whole variable domain, filled in from reference TRBV5-1 and TRBJ2-7, reads KAGVTQTPRYLIKTRGQQVTLSCSPISGHRSVSWYQQTPGQGLQFLFEYFSETQRNKGNFPGRFSGRQFSNSRSEMNVSTLELGDSALYLCASSLGGIRAMGSYEQYFGPGTRLTVT.